Below are 4 T cell receptor beta chains sequenced from a single sample in a study of response to subunit inactivated influenza vaccine. TCRdb re-called the RT-PCR reads through MiXCR, storing one row per CDR3 protein. The sample lists 600,000 to 850,000 distinct CDR3 sequences; 12% to 15% were seen once. This material consisted of PBMCs from blood, taken 14 to 15 days before vaccination. These receptors all stem from a man aged 50-59 years who received an inactivated influenza vaccine.

This clonotype was seen a few times. This sequence joins TRBV29-1 and TRBJ2-5; weak D call: TRBD1 (5 bases). The CDR3 covers 13 residues. With 3 bases removed from V and 3 bases from J, the gap between germline ends came to 11 bases. Germline V gene sequence: CDR1 SQVTM, CDR2 ANQGSEA. CDR3 DNA: TGCAGCGTTGACGGACAAATTAAAGAGACCCAGTACTTC. Its protein is CSVDGQIKETQYF.

This clonotype was seen repeatedly, ten times or more. The genes are TRBV20-1 and TRBJ2-7; D perhaps matches TRBD2 (5 bases). V was pared by 1 base and J by 0 bases, with 19 bases between. The CDR3 is 17 residues long. The germline V gene has CDR1 DFQATT and CDR2 SNEGSKA (reference sequence). For the CDR3, the DNA is TGCAGTGCTAGAGCCCCTCGCGAAACTAGGTACTCCTACGAGCAGTACTTC. The encoded protein is CSARAPRETRYSYEQYF.

This clonotype was picked up many times. The chain links TRBV28 to TRBJ1-2; TRBD1 is a possible D gene (6 bases). Germline CDR1 MDHEN, CDR2 SYDVKM. This CDR3 region has 13 residues. Trimming left V 7 bases short and J 8 bases short, with 17 bases between. The CDR3 nucleotides are TGTGCCAGCACCCTGAGCGGGGGGGGCGGCTACACCTTC. Translation: CASTLSGGGGYTF.

The V call is TRBV19, the J call TRBJ1-1, with D possibly TRBD1 on 5 matching bases. The CDR3 is 15 amino acids. The germline V gene encodes CDR1 LNHDA and CDR2 SQIVND (reference sequence). The V gene lost 7 bases and the J gene lost 0 bases, with 15 bases spanning the gap. The DNA for the CDR3 is TGTGCCAGTAACTCCCCCGGGGCTATGAACACTGAAGCTTTCTTT. Translation gives CASNSPGAMNTEAFF.